Listed here are 13 T cell receptor beta chains from one sample, sequenced in a study of shared clonotypes between healthy human individuals. Measured with immunoSEQ multiplex PCR; TCRdb has only the in-frame clones, and not every one. The repertoire holds about 670,000 clones, 72% seen once, with less than 2% in the top ten. The sample consisted of memory CD4+ T cells sorted from blood. The sample's subset: CD45RA-negative fraction. These receptors were taken from a woman aged 25 to 45 in good health.

The chain joins TRBV5-4 to TRBJ1-4; 7 bases are shared with TRBD1. This CDR3 contains 14 residues. The V and J ends lost 0 bases and 11 bases, in that order; junction bases with no gene match: 7. Germline CDR1 is SGHNT and CDR2 is YYREEE (reference sequence). The CDR3 DNA reads as TGTGCCAGCAGCTTGGGACAGGGTGCTGGGAAACTGTTTTTT. Translation gives CASSLGQGAGKLFF.

The gene calls are TRBV16 and TRBJ2-3; D gene ambiguous. The CDR3 loop spans 12 amino acids. Between the trimmed V and J ends, which lost 0 bases and 4 bases, there was a span of 2 bases. From germline, CDR1 is KGHSY and CDR2 FQNENV. CDR3 amino acids: CASSQSADTQYF. In DNA, the CDR3 is TGTGCCAGCAGCCAATCCGCAGATACGCAGTATTTT.

This rearrangement joins TRBV9 to TRBJ1-6, with 8 bases aligning to TRBD1. The CDR3 loop spans 15 amino acids. The J segment lost 8 bases and the V segment lost 0 bases, leaving 4 bases of the junction unmatched. CDR1 SGDLS and CDR2 YYNGEE come from the germline V gene. DNA of the CDR3: TGTGCCAGCAGCGTAGCTACAGGGGGTCATTCACCCCTCCACTTT. Protein sequence: CASSVATGGHSPLHF.

This chain uses TRBV7-6 with TRBJ2-1; no reliable D call. V lost 4 bases to trimming and J lost 4 bases, with 8 bases between them. Germline V gene sequence: CDR1 SGHVS, CDR2 FNYEAQ. The CDR3 totals 13 residues. CDR3 in amino acids: CASSSQMYNEQFF. The CDR3, as DNA: TGTGCCAGCAGCTCCCAGATGTACAATGAGCAGTTCTTC.

The rearrangement joins TRBV6-1 to TRBJ2-2; possibly TRBD2 for D (6 bases). The CDR3 has 13 amino acids. Trimming cost V 6 bases and J 5 bases, with 10 bases left between them. Per germline, CDR1 MNHNS and CDR2 SASEGT. CDR3 sequence (DNA): TGTGCCAGCAGGGGGGGTGGAACCGGGGAGCTGTTTTTT. It is translated as CASRGGGTGELFF.

The J gene is TRBJ2-1, the V gene TRBV29-1, with a tentative D call TRBD2 (6 bases). Trimming removed 5 bases at V and 6 bases at J, with 11 bases between. Germline lookup yields CDR1 SQVTM and CDR2 ANQGSEA. The CDR3 is 12 amino acids. The CDR3 nucleotides read TGCAGCGTTATTACTAGCACCAATGAGCAGTTCTTC. Translated: CSVITSTNEQFF.

V and J are TRBV18 and TRBJ2-2; TRBD1 matches at 8 bases. This CDR3 region has 14 residues. Trimming at V came to 2 bases and at J to 7 bases, leaving 3 bases not matched to a gene. Germline V gene lookup returns CDR1 KGHSH and CDR2 LQKENI. The chain's CDR3 is CASSPGQGVGELFF. In nucleotides, the CDR3 is TGTGCCAGCTCACCAGGACAGGGCGTCGGGGAGCTGTTTTTT.

This rearrangement joins TRBV5-4 to TRBJ2-6, with D perhaps TRBD1 or TRBD2 (5 bases each). V lost 4 bases to trimming and J lost 3 bases, with 14 bases between them. This CDR3 is built from 16 residues. Germline lookup yields CDR1 SGHNT and CDR2 YYREEE (reference sequence). CDR3 loop: CASSGTMVRGANVLTF. The DNA of the CDR3 is TGTGCCAGCAGCGGGACCATGGTTCGTGGGGCCAACGTCCTGACTTTC.

This clone was observed a few times. This chain links TRBV5-1 with TRBJ2-7, with D maybe TRBD1 (6 bases). V gave up 4 bases and J gave up 5 bases, with 10 bases separating them. CDR1 is SGHRS and CDR2 is YFSETQ in the germline V gene. This CDR3 has 12 amino acids. The CDR3 DNA is TGCGCCAGCAGCCTTACAGGGCACGAGCAGTACTTC. This encodes CASSLTGHEQYF.

The chain employs TRBV27 and TRBJ1-4; TRBD1 is a possible D gene (5 bases). V was shortened by 0 bases and J by 8 bases, with 13 bases between the two germline ends. In germline, CDR1 is MNHEY, CDR2 SMNVEV (reference sequence). The CDR3 is 15 amino acids. The CDR3 is CASSLSRGIREKLFF. As DNA, the CDR3 is TGTGCCAGCAGTTTATCGCGGGGGATTCGAGAAAAACTGTTTTTT. Full variable domain (remainder filled in from reference TRBV27 and TRBJ1-4): EAQVTQNPRYLITVTGKKLTVTCSQNMNHEYMSWYRQDPGLGLRQIYYSMNVEVTDKGDVPEGYKVSRKEKRNFPLILESPSPNQTSLYFCASSLSRGIREKLFFGSGTQLSVL.

The chain employs TRBV12-2 and TRBJ2-1; the table assigns TRBD2, which was not confirmed against the DNA. TRBV12-2 is recorded as a pseudogene. The CDR3 length is 19 residues. The CDR3 sequence: CASRLAPRTSGSIHNEQFF. CDR3 nucleotides: TGTGCAAGTCGCTTAGCTCCCCGGACTAGCGGGAGTATCCACAATGAGCAGTTCTTC.

The chain combines TRBV7-8 with TRBJ2-1; TRBD2 matches 11 bases. The CDR3 contains 18 residues. Losses at the gene ends were 0 bases for V and 10 bases for J; bases not matched to a gene: 14. Looked up from germline, CDR1 is SGHVS and CDR2 is FQNEAQ. CDR3 DNA: TGTGCCAGCAGCTTAGCGCTTATACTAGCGGGAGTAGGACGGGAGCAGTTCTTC. As protein: CASSLALILAGVGREQFF.

The chain couples TRBV4-1 to TRBJ1-2; D gene uncertain. The CDR3 has 17 residues. Looked up from germline, CDR1 is MGHRA and CDR2 is YSYEKL. V was pared by 0 bases and J by 2 bases, with 16 bases between. For the CDR3, the DNA is TGCGCCAGCAGCCAAGACGGAGACGGCCAGCTAAACTATGGCTACACCTTC. Translation gives CASSQDGDGQLNYGYTF.